One and the same sample provided the 12 T cell receptor beta chains below, sequenced in a study of response to subunit inactivated influenza vaccine. One entry per CDR3 protein, called by TCRdb with MiXCR from the RT-PCR reads. There are around 480,000 distinct CDR3 sequences in the sample; over 9.5% occur only once, and less than 15% lies in the top ten. The sample in question was PBMCs from blood, obtained roughly 6 weeks after vaccination. The receptors were gathered from a man over 45 who received an inactivated influenza vaccine.

The chain is built from TRBV5-1 and TRBJ2-7; 10 bases are shared with TRBD2. Germline V gives CDR1 SGHRS, CDR2 YFSETQ. V was clipped by 4 bases and J by 3 bases; unmatched bases: 4. This CDR3 spans 14 amino acids. CDR3 sequence reads: CASSDRTSGYEQYF. As DNA, the CDR3 is TGCGCCAGCAGCGACAGGACTAGCGGCTACGAGCAGTACTTC.

This clonotype was seen many times. In DNA form, the CDR3 reads TGCAGCCACCTTGGTGGGGGGACAGGCGAGCAGTACTTC. This sequence encodes CSHLGGGTGEQYF. The rearrangement joins TRBV29-1 to TRBJ2-7; 8 nucleotides align to TRBD1. The CDR3 extends over 13 amino acids. The V gene end was trimmed by 8 bases and the J gene end by 6 bases; junction bases not matched to a gene: 12. Germline values: CDR1 SQVTM, CDR2 ANQGSEA.

The rearrangement joins TRBV5-6 to TRBJ2-1, with TRBD2 matching over 12 bases. The CDR3 covers 14 residues. CDR1 is SGHDT and CDR2 is YYEEEE in the germline V gene. J gave up 10 bases and V 7 bases, and 9 bases lay outside the gene matches. CDR3 amino acids: CASCTLAGGSEQFF. The CDR3 DNA sequence: TGTGCCAGCTGCACACTAGCGGGAGGCTCCGAGCAGTTCTTC.

V is TRBV21-1 and J is TRBJ2-1; the table names TRBD2, a call not compared with the DNA. TRBV21-1 is classified as a pseudogene. There are 18 residues in the CDR3. The CDR3 sequence: CASSKVRRREGIDNEQFF. The CDR3 coding sequence is TGTGCCAGCAGCAAAGTGCGTCGGCGGGAGGGAATCGACAATGAGCAGTTCTTC.

The rearrangement uses TRBV6-6 and TRBJ1-1; D unclear. This CDR3 comprises 12 residues. Trimming removed 6 bases at V and 1 base at J, with 6 bases between. Germline CDR1 and CDR2: MNHNY and SVGAGI (reference sequence). CDR3 region: CASSSPNTEAFF. Here the CDR3 DNA reads TGTGCCAGCAGCTCCCCGAACACTGAAGCTTTCTTT.

This clonotype was counted between two and nine times. The rearrangement links TRBV6-1 to TRBJ2-6; D tentatively reads TRBD1 or TRBD2 (5 bases each). There are 16 residues in the CDR3. Germline V gene data show CDR1 as MNHNS and CDR2 as SASEGT. V was trimmed by 7 bases and J by 2 bases, leaving 15 bases between them. CDR3 in DNA: TGTGCCAGCAACTCTGTAATGGGGGCTGGGGCCAACGTCCTGACTTTC. Translated, it gives CASNSVMGAGANVLTF.

In regard to this clonotype: An end of the junction does not agree with germline; a read error may underlie this. This chain joins TRBV29-1 and TRBJ1-1; tentative D call: TRBD1 (6 bases). This CDR3 is built from 12 residues. CDR1 and CDR2 from the germline V gene are SQVTM and ANQGSEA. Here the CDR3 reads CSVVSTGGEAIF. DNA of the CDR3: TGCAGCGTTGTTTCGACAGGAGGAGAAGCTATCTTT. The full variable domain, its missing parts supplied by reference TRBV29-1 and TRBJ1-1, is SAVISQKPSRDICQRGTSLTIQCQVDSQVTMMFWYRQQPGQSLTLIATANQGSEATYESGFVIDKFPISRPNLTFSTLTVSNMSPEDSSIYLCSVVSTGGEAIFGQGTRLTVV.

CDR3 sequence (DNA): TGCGCCAGCAGCCAAGAGGCTAGCGGGATCGCCGGGGAGCTGTTTTTT. This codes for CASSQEASGIAGELFF. V gene TRBV4-3 combines with J gene TRBJ2-2; TRBD2 aligns across 9 bases. CDR1 and CDR2 from the germline V gene are LGHNA and YSLEER. CDR3 size: 16 residues. Trimming cost V 0 bases and J 6 bases; bases outside gene matches: 5.

This clonotype came up a few times. The chain carries TRBV9 and TRBJ2-5; D perhaps matches TRBD2 (6 bases). The CDR3 runs 15 residues. The V end lost 4 bases, the J end lost 5 bases, and 18 bases lay between the germline ends. Germline V lookup: CDR1 SGDLS, CDR2 YYNGEE. For the CDR3, the DNA is TGTGCCAGCAGCCGTCAAACCGGTGGGGGGGAGACCCAGTACTTC. It is translated as CASSRQTGGGETQYF.

The chain recombines TRBV4-1 with TRBJ2-7; possible D gene TRBD1, 5 bases. CDR3 length: 14 amino acids. The germline V and J ends were trimmed by 3 bases and 1 base, with 10 bases remaining between them. The germline V gene has CDR1 MGHRA and CDR2 YSYEKL. Here the CDR3 DNA reads TGCGCCAGCAGCCAGAGGACACCATCCTACGAGCAGTACTTC. This sequence encodes CASSQRTPSYEQYF.

The chain carries TRBV7-9 and TRBJ2-3, with 11 bases fitting TRBD2. The CDR3 sequence is 16 residues long. Trimming at V came to 5 bases and at J to 3 bases, leaving 7 bases not matched to a gene. From germline, CDR1 is SEHNR and CDR2 FQNEAQ (reference sequence). The CDR3 reads CASSGGTSGRTDTQYF. The CDR3 DNA reads TGTGCCAGCAGCGGAGGAACTAGCGGGAGAACAGATACGCAGTATTTT. The full variable domain, completed using reference TRBV7-9 and TRBJ2-3, is DTGVSQNPRHKITKRGQNVTFRCDPISEHNRLYWYRQTLGQGPEFLTYFQNEAQLEKSRLLSDRFSAERPKGSFSTLEIQRTEQGDSAMYLCASSGGTSGRTDTQYFGPGTRLTVL.

This sequence joins TRBV5-4 and TRBJ1-2; D unclear. This CDR3 is built from 14 residues. The V and J ends lost 1 base and 2 bases respectively, with 9 bases between them. In germline, CDR1 is SGHNT, CDR2 YYREEE (reference sequence). The CDR3: CASSLLRGNYGYTF. The CDR3 coding sequence is TGTGCCAGCAGCTTGCTGCGCGGAAACTATGGCTACACCTTC.